This is a list of T cell receptor beta chains from one sample in a study of T cell responses to AZD1222 COVID-19 vaccine. Produced via immunoSEQ multiplex PCR; TCRdb's table is partial and in-frame only. This table has 130,000 to 150,000 clones, roughly nine tenths appearing once. The input for sequencing was peripheral blood, taken on day 0 of AZD1222 vaccination. The receptors originated from an adult in good health. Each CDR3 is given with its conserved first and last residue. Fields, in order: V gene, J gene, D gene, clone size, CDR3 protein, CDR3 DNA. The D gene is left open where the match is weak. Clone size is not always given. Where it is, it says once, few, many or a class for expanded clones.

TRBV15	TRBJ2-7	TRBD2	once	CATSPNSGSLAEQYF	TGTGCCACCAGCCCTAATAGCGGGAGCCTAGCCGAGCAGTACTTC
TRBV19	TRBJ1-5	TRBD1	.	CASSIGGRGYSNQPQHF	TGTGCCAGTAGTATAGGAGGCAGGGGGTATAGCAATCAGCCCCAGCATTTT
TRBV3-1/TRBV3-2	TRBJ2-3	.	.	CASSQGLSRVTDTQYF	TGTGCCAGCAGCCAAGGGCTGAGCAGGGTGACAGATACGCAGTATTTT
TRBV30	TRBJ1-6	.	.	CAWVKGQNNSPLHF	TGTGCCTGGGTAAAAGGACAAAATAATTCACCCCTCCACTTT
TRBV10-2	TRBJ2-7	TRBD2	few	CATARLAGFDEQYF	TGCGCCACCGCCCGACTAGCTGGTTTCGACGAGCAGTACTTC
TRBV7-2	TRBJ1-5	TRBD1	.	CASSPDREQPQHF	TGTGCCAGCAGCCCAGACAGGGAACAGCCCCAGCATTTT
TRBV25-1	TRBJ2-1	.	.	CASQKDSSYNEQFF	TGTGCCAGCCAGAAGGACAGCTCCTACAATGAGCAGTTCTTC
TRBV5-1	TRBJ2-1	TRBD2	.	CASSLASGNEQFF	TGCGCCAGCAGCTTGGCTAGCGGAAATGAGCAGTTCTTC
TRBV4-1	TRBJ2-2	.	.	CASSHTGELFF	TGCGCCAGCAGCCATACCGGGGAGCTGTTTTTT
TRBV28	TRBJ1-6	.	.	CASSFRRTNSPLHF	TGTGCCAGCAGTTTTAGGAGGACTAATTCACCCCTCCACTTT
TRBV27	TRBJ2-7	TRBD2	.	CASRSGRTYYEQYF	TGTGCCAGCAGAAGCGGGAGGACCTACTACGAGCAGTACTTC
TRBV7-2	TRBJ2-7	TRBD2	.	CASSRSVGGPPYEQYF	TGTGCCAGCAGCAGGTCAGTGGGAGGGCCCCCTTACGAGCAGTACTTC
TRBV2	TRBJ1-3	TRBD1	.	CASRTGVSGNTIYF	TGTGCCAGCAGGACAGGGGTCTCTGGAAACACCATATATTTT
TRBV2	TRBJ2-7	.	once	CASSVRVWLSDEQYF	TGTGCCAGCAGTGTCAGGGTCTGGCTTAGCGACGAGCAGTACTTC